The clone carrying this T cell receptor beta chain was seen only once. This entry comes from a study of blood T cell repertoires in COVID-19. Method: immunoSEQ multiplex PCR; TCRdb's copy keeps in-frame clones and lacks some. The sample gives under 300,000 clones, 75% to 90% of which show up once; 3% to 4% is in the top ten. The CDR3 is 17 residues long. Deletions cut 4 bases from V and 7 bases from J, with 24 bases between. The germline gives CDR1 SGHRS, CDR2 YFSETQ. This TCR came from a middle-aged woman with acute COVID-19. The sequenced material came from PBMCs or T cells enriched from blood (not recorded which). The chain carries TRBV5-1 and TRBJ2-1; a possible D gene is TRBD2 (5 bases). CDR3 residues: CASSPLLDSRVGNEQFF. For the CDR3, the DNA is TGCGCCAGCAGCCCCCTTTTGGACTCAAGAGTTGGTAATGAGCAGTTCTTC.